These 12 T cell receptor beta chains came from one sample sequenced in a study of blood T cells in healthy people across ages. Together with a sample-barcoded 5' primer, a J-beta primer mix was included in a second PCR lasting about 7 to 11 cycles. TCRdb reprocessed the 5' RACE reads via MiXCR and lists one record per CDR3 protein. The sample shows 800,000 to 950,000 distinct CDR3 sequences, about 29% of them seen only once. These data also formed part of another study, on T cells of mothers and their children.

The sample was blood. The origin of the receptors is a woman in her thirties or forties in good health.

The chain combines TRBV7-9 with TRBJ1-5; no reliable D call. The CDR3 loop spans 13 amino acids. The ends were cut back, 3 bases at V and 12 bases at J, with 15 bases in the middle. Per the germline V gene, CDR1 is SEHNR and CDR2 is FQNEAQ (reference sequence). CDR3: CASSFSPDKVQHF. The CDR3 DNA is TGTGCCAGCAGCTTTTCCCCTGACAAGGTCCAGCATTTT.

In its sample, this clonotype was seen a few times. The chain couples TRBV20-1 to TRBJ2-7, with TRBD2 matching 12 bases. The CDR3 extends over 17 amino acids. The J segment lost 0 bases and the V segment lost 3 bases, leaving 9 bases of the junction unmatched. Germline V gives CDR1 DFQATT, CDR2 SNEGSKA (reference sequence). The CDR3 region is CSASALAGGDSSYEQYF. The CDR3 region has the DNA TGCAGTGCTAGTGCGCTAGCGGGGGGGGACAGCTCCTACGAGCAGTACTTC.

This clonotype has ten or more counts. The chain uses TRBV10-2 and TRBJ1-4, with D perhaps matching TRBD1 (5 bases). Looked up from germline, CDR1 is WSHSY and CDR2 is SAAADI. Trimming took 8 bases from V and 8 from J, leaving 15 bases between them. The CDR3 extends over 13 amino acids. The CDR3 nucleotides are TGCGCCAGCCGAGAGGGGTTAGGAGAAAAACTGTTTTTT. Residues: CASREGLGEKLFF.

This clonotype was counted only a few times. CDR3 coding DNA: TGTGCCATCCGAAGGGGATCTAGCGGGGGCACAGATACGCAGTATTTT. Translating gives CAIRRGSSGGTDTQYF. The genes are TRBV15 and TRBJ2-3; 9 bases line up with TRBD2. This CDR3 has 16 amino acids. V dropped 10 bases and J dropped 1; count of bases not matched to a gene: 12. The germline gives CDR1 LNHNV, CDR2 YYDKDF (reference sequence).

This clonotype was seen ten or more times. The chain recombines TRBV5-1 with TRBJ2-7; the match to TRBD1 covers 7 bases. The J segment lost 5 bases and the V segment lost 4 bases, leaving 9 bases of the junction unmatched. Per germline, CDR1 SGHRS and CDR2 YFSETQ. CDR3 size: 14 residues. The CDR3 DNA is TGCGCCAGCAGCAAACAGGGGCCCCCCCACGAGCAGTACTTC. It encodes CASSKQGPPHEQYF.

V usage is TRBV5-1 and J usage is TRBJ2-1; the match to TRBD2 covers 13 bases. Gene TRBJ2-7 matches the end of the DNA better, so the J call may be wrong. The length of the CDR3 is 16 residues. Germline lookup yields CDR1 SGHRS and CDR2 YFSETQ. The CDR3 coding sequence is TGCGCCAGCTTACCGGGACTAGCGGGACGGATCAATGAGCAGTACTTC. Protein product: CASLPGLAGRINEQYF.

This clonotype occurred many times. The chain recombines TRBV25-1 with TRBJ1-2; 7 positions match TRBD1. The CDR3 has 14 amino acids. V shed 5 bases and J 3 bases; nucleotides not matched to a gene: 6. The germline V gene encodes CDR1 MGHDK and CDR2 SYGVNS. CDR3 sequence: CASSPGQRYYGYTF. The CDR3 DNA is TGTGCCAGCAGTCCGGGACAGAGATACTATGGCTACACCTTC.

In its sample, this clonotype was seen a few times. Just one base apart from a much larger clone, this may be a read error. This chain uses TRBV7-9 with TRBJ2-7, with 8 bases aligning to TRBD1. The V gene's germline CDR1 is SEHNR and CDR2 FQNEAQ (reference sequence). Losses at the gene ends were 0 bases for V and 3 bases for J; bases not matched to a gene: 4. The CDR3 extends over 15 amino acids. For the CDR3, the DNA is TGTGCCAGCAGCTTAGCCTCAGGGGGCTGCTACGAGCAGTACTTC. It codes for CASSLASGGCYEQYF.

V and J are TRBV20-1 and TRBJ1-5, with D perhaps matching TRBD1 (6 bases). V dropped 3 bases and J dropped 0 bases, with 15 bases sitting between them. This CDR3 is built from 16 residues. CDR1 and CDR2 (germline): DFQATT, SNEGSKA (reference sequence). CDR3 in DNA: TGCAGTGCTAGTGACAGGAGCCGATATAGCAATCAGCCCCAGCATTTT. It translates to CSASDRSRYSNQPQHF.

This chain joins TRBV18 and TRBJ1-1, with a tentative D call TRBD1 (5 bases). This CDR3 contains 15 residues. Trimming cost V 2 bases and J 4 bases, with 14 bases left between them. CDR1 KGHSH and CDR2 LQKENI come from the germline V gene. The CDR3 protein is CASSPKGEGSTEAFF. The CDR3 DNA sequence: TGTGCCAGCTCACCAAAAGGGGAGGGGAGCACTGAAGCTTTCTTT.

The rearrangement links TRBV20-1 to TRBJ2-5; 11 nucleotides match TRBD2. CDR1 is DFQATT and CDR2 is SNEGSKA in the germline V gene (reference sequence). This CDR3 has 17 amino acids. Trimming cost V 4 bases and J 1 base; bases outside gene matches: 11. The CDR3 reads CSATHGLAGSIQETQYF. The DNA of the CDR3 is TGCAGTGCTACCCACGGACTAGCGGGCAGTATCCAAGAGACCCAGTACTTC.

This clonotype was picked up a small number of times. The CDR3 sequence: CASSGAGGLNEKLFF. In DNA form, the CDR3 reads TGCGCCAGCAGCGGGGCAGGGGGCCTTAATGAAAAACTGTTTTTT. V gene TRBV5-1 combines with J gene TRBJ1-4, with TRBD1 matching over 8 bases. This CDR3 contains 15 residues. V trimming: 4 bases; J trimming: 4 bases; junction bases outside the gene matches: 6. CDR1 and CDR2 (germline): SGHRS, YFSETQ.